This is a list of T cell receptor beta chains from one sample in a study of shared clonotypes between healthy human individuals. The table came from immunoSEQ multiplex PCR; TCRdb's copy has only in-frame clones and leaves some out. Here the sample spans 2 million or so clones, approximately 95% being singletons. The sequenced sample was naive CD4+ T cells sorted from blood. Every receptor here comes from a man younger than 35 in good health. Each CDR3 is given without its conserved first and last residue.

V gene: TRBV28
J gene: TRBJ1-1
CDR3 length: 12
CDR3 protein: ASSVRGRDTEAF

V gene: TRBV28
J gene: TRBJ1-5
CDR3 length: 14
CDR3 protein: ASTPPGGSSNQPQH

V gene: TRBV5-1
J gene: TRBJ2-2
CDR3 length: 14
CDR3 protein: ASSPLSSVRTGELF

V gene: TRBV7-9
J gene: TRBJ2-3
CDR3 length: 12
CDR3 protein: ASSSRRARDTQY

V gene: TRBV19
J gene: TRBJ2-5
CDR3 length: 12
CDR3 protein: ASSRGPKGETQY

V gene: TRBV5-4
J gene: TRBJ2-3
CDR3 length: 13
CDR3 protein: ASSPPPGGVDTQY

V gene: TRBV10-3
J gene: TRBJ2-3
CDR3 length: 13
CDR3 protein: AISPGAGAGDTQY

V gene: TRBV28
J gene: TRBJ2-7
CDR3 length: 10
CDR3 protein: ASSVQDYEQY

V gene: TRBV6-1
J gene: TRBJ2-1
CDR3 length: 13
CDR3 protein: ASKEGQRGRNEQF

V gene: TRBV28
J gene: TRBJ2-3
CDR3 length: 13
CDR3 protein: ASSFSRLPGNTQY

V gene: TRBV7-9
J gene: TRBJ1-1
CDR3 length: 14
CDR3 protein: ASSKKLSGQNTEAF

V gene: TRBV18
J gene: TRBJ1-2
CDR3 length: 12
CDR3 protein: ASSPPETTYGYT

V gene: TRBV13
J gene: TRBJ2-1
CDR3 length: 17
CDR3 protein: ASSLEGRLAGSSYNEQF

V gene: TRBV5-4
J gene: TRBJ2-7
CDR3 length: 12
CDR3 protein: ASSSGTSVYEQY

V gene: TRBV20-1
J gene: TRBJ2-1
CDR3 length: 9
CDR3 protein: SAANLNEQF

V gene: TRBV30
J gene: TRBJ1-1
CDR3 length: 11
CDR3 protein: AWNPLRDTEAF

V gene: TRBV5-1
J gene: TRBJ2-7
CDR3 length: 13
CDR3 protein: ASSLVSGGSGEQY

V gene: TRBV7-9
J gene: TRBJ1-5
CDR3 length: 10
CDR3 protein: ASSLASAPQH

V gene: TRBV6-6
J gene: TRBJ2-1
CDR3 length: 11
CDR3 protein: ASRTGTSGEQF

V gene: TRBV2
J gene: TRBJ1-1
CDR3 length: 13
CDR3 protein: ASSPRGRGSTEAF

V gene: TRBV6-1
J gene: TRBJ2-5
CDR3 length: 13
CDR3 protein: ASSERAEHQETQY